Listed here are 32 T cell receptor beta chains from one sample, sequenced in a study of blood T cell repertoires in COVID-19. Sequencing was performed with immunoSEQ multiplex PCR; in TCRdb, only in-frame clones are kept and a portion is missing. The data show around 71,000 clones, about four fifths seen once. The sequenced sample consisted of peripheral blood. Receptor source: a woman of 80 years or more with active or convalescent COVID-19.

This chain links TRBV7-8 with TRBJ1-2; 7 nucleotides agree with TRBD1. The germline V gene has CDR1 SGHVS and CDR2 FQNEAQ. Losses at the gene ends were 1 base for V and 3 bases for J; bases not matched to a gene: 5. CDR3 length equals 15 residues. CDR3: CASSLERGQDYGYTF. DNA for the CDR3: TGTGCCAGCAGCTTAGAGAGGGGGCAGGACTATGGCTACACCTTC.

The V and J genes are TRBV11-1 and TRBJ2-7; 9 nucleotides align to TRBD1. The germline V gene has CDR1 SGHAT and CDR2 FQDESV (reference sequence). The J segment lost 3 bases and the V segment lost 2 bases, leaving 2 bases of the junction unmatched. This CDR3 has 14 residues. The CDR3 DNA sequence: TGTGCCAGCAGCTTACGACAGGGGGGCTACGAGCAGTACTTC. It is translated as CASSLRQGGYEQYF.

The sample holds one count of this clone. The CDR3, as DNA: TGTGCCACCAGTGTACAGGCGCACCGCACAGATACGCAGTATTTT. Translating it yields CATSVQAHRTDTQYF. The chain is built from TRBV24-1 and TRBJ2-3, with a tentative D call TRBD1 (5 bases). The CDR3 runs 15 residues. Trimming shortened V by 5 bases and J by 1 base, and 12 bases separated the two germline ends. From germline, CDR1 is KGHDR and CDR2 SFDVKD.

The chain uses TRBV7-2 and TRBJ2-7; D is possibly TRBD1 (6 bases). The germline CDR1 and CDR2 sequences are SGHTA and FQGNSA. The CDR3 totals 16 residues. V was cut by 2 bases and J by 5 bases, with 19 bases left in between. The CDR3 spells CASSLWPGVHVDEQYF. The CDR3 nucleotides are TGTGCCAGCAGCTTATGGCCAGGGGTTCATGTGGACGAGCAGTACTTC.

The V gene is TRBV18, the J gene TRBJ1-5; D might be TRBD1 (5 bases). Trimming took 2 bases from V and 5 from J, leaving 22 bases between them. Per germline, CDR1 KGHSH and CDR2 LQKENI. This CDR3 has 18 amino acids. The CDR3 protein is CASSPTHQGGGKDQPQHF. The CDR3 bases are TGTGCCAGCTCACCAACTCACCAGGGCGGGGGTAAAGATCAGCCCCAGCATTTT.

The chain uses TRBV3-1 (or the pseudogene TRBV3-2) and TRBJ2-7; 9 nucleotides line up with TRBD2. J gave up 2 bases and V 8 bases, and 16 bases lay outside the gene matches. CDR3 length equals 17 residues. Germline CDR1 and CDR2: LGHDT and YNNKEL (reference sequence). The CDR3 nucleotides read TGTGCCAGCGGGGAAGGGACTAGCTCAATTCACCCCTACGAGCAGTACTTC. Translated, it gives CASGEGTSSIHPYEQYF.

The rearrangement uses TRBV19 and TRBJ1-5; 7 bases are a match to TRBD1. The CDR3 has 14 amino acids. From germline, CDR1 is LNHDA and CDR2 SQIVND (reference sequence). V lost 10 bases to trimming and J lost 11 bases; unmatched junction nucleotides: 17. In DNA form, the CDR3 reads TGTGCCACGGGACAGACTTGGGGTCAATCGGCCCAGCATTTT. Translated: CATGQTWGQSAQHF. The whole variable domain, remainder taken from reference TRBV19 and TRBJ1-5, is DGGITQSPKYLFRKEGQNVTLSCEQNLNHDAMYWYRQDPGQGLRLIYYSQIVNDFQKGDIAEGYSVSREKKESFPLTVTSAQKNPTAFYLCATGQTWGQSAQHFGDGTRLSIL.

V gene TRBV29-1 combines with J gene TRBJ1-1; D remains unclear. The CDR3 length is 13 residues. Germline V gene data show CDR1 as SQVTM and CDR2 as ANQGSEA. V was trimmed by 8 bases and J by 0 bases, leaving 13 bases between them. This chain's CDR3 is CSTYLEVNTEAFF. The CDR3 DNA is TGCAGCACTTACCTAGAGGTGAACACTGAAGCTTTCTTT.

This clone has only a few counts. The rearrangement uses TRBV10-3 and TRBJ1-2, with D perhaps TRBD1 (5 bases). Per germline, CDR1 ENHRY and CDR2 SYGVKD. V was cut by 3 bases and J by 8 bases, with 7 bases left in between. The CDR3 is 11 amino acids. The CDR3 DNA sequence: TGTGCCATCAGTGAAAGGGGAGGCTACACCTTC. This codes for CAISERGGYTF.

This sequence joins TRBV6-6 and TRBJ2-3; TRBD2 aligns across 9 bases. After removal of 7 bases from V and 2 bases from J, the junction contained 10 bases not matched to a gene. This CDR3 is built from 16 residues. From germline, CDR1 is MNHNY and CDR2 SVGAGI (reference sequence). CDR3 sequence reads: CASIAGRGGVTDTQYF. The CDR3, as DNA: TGTGCCAGCATCGCAGGGCGGGGGGGCGTCACAGATACGCAGTATTTT.

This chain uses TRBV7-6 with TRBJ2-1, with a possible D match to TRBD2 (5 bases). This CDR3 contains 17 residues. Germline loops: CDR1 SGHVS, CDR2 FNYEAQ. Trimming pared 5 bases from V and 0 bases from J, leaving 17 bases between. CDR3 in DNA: TGTGCCAGCAGCACCTCGGGAAGCGGAAGCTCCTACAATGAGCAGTTCTTC. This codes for CASSTSGSGSSYNEQFF.

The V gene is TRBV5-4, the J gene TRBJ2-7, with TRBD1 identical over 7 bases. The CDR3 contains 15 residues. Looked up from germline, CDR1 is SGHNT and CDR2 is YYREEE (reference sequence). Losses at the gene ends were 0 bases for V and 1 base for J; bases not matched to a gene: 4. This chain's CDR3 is CASSLAETGSYEQYF. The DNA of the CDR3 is TGTGCCAGCAGCTTGGCCGAGACAGGGTCCTACGAGCAGTACTTC.

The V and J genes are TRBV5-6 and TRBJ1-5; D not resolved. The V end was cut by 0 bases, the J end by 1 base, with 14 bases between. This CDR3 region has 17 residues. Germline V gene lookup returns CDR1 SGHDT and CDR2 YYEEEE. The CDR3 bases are TGTGCCAGCAGCTTGGGTCAGGTCCAGCCCAGCAATCAGCCCCAGCATTTT. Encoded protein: CASSLGQVQPSNQPQHF.

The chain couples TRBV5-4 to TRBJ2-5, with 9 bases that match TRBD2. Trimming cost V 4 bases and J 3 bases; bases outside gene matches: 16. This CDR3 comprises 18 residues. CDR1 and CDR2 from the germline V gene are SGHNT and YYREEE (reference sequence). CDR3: CASSARAGGRFTKETQYF. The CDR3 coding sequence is TGTGCCAGCAGCGCGCGAGCGGGGGGACGGTTTACTAAAGAGACCCAGTACTTC.

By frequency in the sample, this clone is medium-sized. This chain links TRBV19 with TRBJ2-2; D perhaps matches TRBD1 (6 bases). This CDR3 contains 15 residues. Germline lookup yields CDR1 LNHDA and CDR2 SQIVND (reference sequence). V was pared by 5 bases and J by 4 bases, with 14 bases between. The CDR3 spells CASSRGGEVTGELFF. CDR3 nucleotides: TGTGCCAGTAGTCGAGGGGGAGAGGTCACCGGGGAGCTGTTTTTT.

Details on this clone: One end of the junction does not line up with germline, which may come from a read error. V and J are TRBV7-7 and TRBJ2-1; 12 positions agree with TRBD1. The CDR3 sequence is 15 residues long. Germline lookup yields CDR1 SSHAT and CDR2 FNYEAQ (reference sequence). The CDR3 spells CASSEGQGAQNEQFF. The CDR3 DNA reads TGTGCTAGCAGCGAGGGACAGGGGGCGCAGAATGAGCAGTTCTTC. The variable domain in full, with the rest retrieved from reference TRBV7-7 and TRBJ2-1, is GAGVSQSPRYKVTKRGQDVTLRCDPISSHATLYWYQQALGQGPEFLTYFNYEAQPDKSGLPSDRFSAERPEGSISTLTIQRTEQRDSAMYRCASSEGQGAQNEQFFGPGTRLTVL.

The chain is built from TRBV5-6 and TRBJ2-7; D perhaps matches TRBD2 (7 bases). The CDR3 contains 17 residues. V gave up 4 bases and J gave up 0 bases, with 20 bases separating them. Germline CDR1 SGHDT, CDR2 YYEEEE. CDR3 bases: TGTGCCAGCAGCCGTGATAGGGGGAGGGGGAACTCCTACGAGCAGTACTTC. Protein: CASSRDRGRGNSYEQYF.

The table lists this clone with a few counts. CDR3 protein: CASSPGWGSWQPQHF. The CDR3 nucleotides are TGTGCCAGCAGCCCAGGGTGGGGATCTTGGCAGCCCCAGCATTTT. V is TRBV27 and J is TRBJ1-5; D might be TRBD1 (5 bases). The CDR3 loop spans 15 amino acids. The V gene lost 6 bases and the J gene lost 7 bases, with 19 bases spanning the gap. From germline, CDR1 is MNHEY and CDR2 SMNVEV (reference sequence).

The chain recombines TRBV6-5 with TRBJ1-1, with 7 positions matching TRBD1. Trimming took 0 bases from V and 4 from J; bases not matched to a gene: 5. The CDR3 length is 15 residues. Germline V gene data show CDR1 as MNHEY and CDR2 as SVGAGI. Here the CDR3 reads CASSYSRQGGTEAFF. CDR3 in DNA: TGTGCCAGCAGTTACTCGAGGCAGGGGGGCACTGAAGCTTTCTTT.

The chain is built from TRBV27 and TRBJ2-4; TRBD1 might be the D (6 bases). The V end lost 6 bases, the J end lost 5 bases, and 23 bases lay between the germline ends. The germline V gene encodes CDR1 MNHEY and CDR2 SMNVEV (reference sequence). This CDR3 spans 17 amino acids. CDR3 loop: CASRLKGQPVRENIQYF. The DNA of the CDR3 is TGTGCCAGCAGACTCAAGGGACAACCAGTAAGGGAAAACATTCAGTACTTC.

CDR3 bases: TGTGCCAGCAGCTCCTGGGACTCGCCGGCGGGCCAAGAGACCCAGTACTTC. Its translation: CASSSWDSPAGQETQYF. The rearrangement joins TRBV7-2 to TRBJ2-5, with a possible D match to TRBD2 (6 bases). The CDR3 is 17 residues long. Trimming cost V 4 bases and J 1 base, with 19 bases left between them. Germline assignment: CDR1 SGHTA and CDR2 FQGNSA.

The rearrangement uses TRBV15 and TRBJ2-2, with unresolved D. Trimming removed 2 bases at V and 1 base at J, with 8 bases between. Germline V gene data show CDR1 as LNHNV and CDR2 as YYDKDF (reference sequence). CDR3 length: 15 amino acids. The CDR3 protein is CATSRQTLNTGELFF. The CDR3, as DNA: TGTGCCACCAGCAGACAGACTTTGAACACCGGGGAGCTGTTTTTT. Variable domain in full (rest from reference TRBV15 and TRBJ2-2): DAMVIQNPRYQVTQFGKPVTLSCSQTLNHNVMYWYQQKSSQAPKLLFHYYDKDFNNEADTPDNFQSRRPNTSFCFLDIRSPGLGDTAMYLCATSRQTLNTGELFFGEGSRLTVL.

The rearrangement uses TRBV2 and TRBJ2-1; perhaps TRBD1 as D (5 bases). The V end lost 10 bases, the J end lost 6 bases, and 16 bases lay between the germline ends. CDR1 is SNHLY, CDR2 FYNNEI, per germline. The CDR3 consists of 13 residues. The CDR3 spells CATSLGRSNEQFF. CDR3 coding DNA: TGTGCCACCTCTCTGGGGCGGAGCAATGAGCAGTTCTTC.

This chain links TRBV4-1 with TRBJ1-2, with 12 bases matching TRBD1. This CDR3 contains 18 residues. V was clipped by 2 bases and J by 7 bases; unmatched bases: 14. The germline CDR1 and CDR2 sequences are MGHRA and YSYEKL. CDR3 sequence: CASSQQPRGQGALGGYTF. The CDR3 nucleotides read TGCGCCAGCAGCCAACAACCCCGGGGACAGGGGGCCCTCGGTGGCTACACCTTC.

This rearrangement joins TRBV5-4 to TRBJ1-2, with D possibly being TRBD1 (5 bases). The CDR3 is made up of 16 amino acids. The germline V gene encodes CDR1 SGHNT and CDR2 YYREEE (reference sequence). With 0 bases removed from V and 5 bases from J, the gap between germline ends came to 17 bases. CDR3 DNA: TGTGCCAGCAGCTTGGGACCCTTGGGGCTGCAATATGGCTACACCTTC. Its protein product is CASSLGPLGLQYGYTF.

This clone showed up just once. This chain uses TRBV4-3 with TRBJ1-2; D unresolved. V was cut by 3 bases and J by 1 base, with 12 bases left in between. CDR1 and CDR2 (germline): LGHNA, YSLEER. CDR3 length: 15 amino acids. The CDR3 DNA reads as TGCGCCAGCAGCCAGGGCAGGACTGTTAACTATGGCTACACCTTC. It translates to CASSQGRTVNYGYTF.

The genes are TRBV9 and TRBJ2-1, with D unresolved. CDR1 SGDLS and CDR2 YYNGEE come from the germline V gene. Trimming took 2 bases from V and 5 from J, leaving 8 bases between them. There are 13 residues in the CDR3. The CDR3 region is CASSVLADNEQFF. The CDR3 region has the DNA TGTGCCAGCAGCGTTTTGGCGGACAATGAGCAGTTCTTC.

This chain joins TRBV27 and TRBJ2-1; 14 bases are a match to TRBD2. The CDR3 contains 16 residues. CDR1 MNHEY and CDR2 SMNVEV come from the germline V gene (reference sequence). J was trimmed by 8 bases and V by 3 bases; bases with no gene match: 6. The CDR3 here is CASSFTTSGGADEQFF. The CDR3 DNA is TGTGCCAGCAGTTTTACGACTAGCGGGGGGGCAGATGAGCAGTTCTTC.

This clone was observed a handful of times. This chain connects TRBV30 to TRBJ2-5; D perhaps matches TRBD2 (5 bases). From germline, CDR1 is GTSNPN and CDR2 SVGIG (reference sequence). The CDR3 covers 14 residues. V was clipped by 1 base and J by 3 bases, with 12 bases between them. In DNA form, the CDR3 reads TGTGCCTGGAGTGGAGAGGGAAGGGAAGAGACCCAGTACTTC. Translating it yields CAWSGEGREETQYF.

The CDR3 DNA reads TGTGCCAGCAGCTTAGGGAGGGGACAGCCCCAGCATTTT. Its translation: CASSLGRGQPQHF. The chain recombines TRBV11-2 with TRBJ1-5; weak D call: TRBD1 (5 bases). The CDR3 runs 13 residues. With 1 base removed from V and 7 bases from J, the gap between germline ends came to 8 bases. CDR1 is SGHAT, CDR2 FQNNGV, per germline.

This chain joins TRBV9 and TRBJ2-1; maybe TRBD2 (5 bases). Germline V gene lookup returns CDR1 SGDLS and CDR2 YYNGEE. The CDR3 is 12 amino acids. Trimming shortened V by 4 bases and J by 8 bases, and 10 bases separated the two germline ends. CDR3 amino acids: CASSSASHEQFF. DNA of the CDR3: TGTGCCAGCAGCTCCGCTAGCCATGAGCAGTTCTTC.

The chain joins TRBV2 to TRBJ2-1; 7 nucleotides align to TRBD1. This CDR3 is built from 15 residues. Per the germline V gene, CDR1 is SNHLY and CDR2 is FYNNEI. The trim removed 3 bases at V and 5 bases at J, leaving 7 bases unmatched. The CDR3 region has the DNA TGTGCCAGCAGTGATCTCGGGACAGCCAACAATGAGCAGTTCTTC. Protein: CASSDLGTANNEQFF.